This is a list of T cell receptor beta chains from one sample in a study of blood T cell repertoires in COVID-19. The table came from immunoSEQ multiplex PCR; TCRdb's copy has only in-frame clones and leaves some out. The top ten hold roughly 8% of the sample, which has 500,000 to 600,000 clones, around nine tenths seen once. The sequenced sample was peripheral blood. The receptors were gathered from a woman aged 45 to 65 with COVID-19, enrolled during active disease. Both conserved end residues are part of each CDR3. Fields, in order: clone size, V gene, J gene, D gene, CDR3 length, CDR3 protein, CDR3 DNA. A D gene is named only where the DNA matches it firmly. Some rows mark clone size as missing; the rest say once, few, many or name a class of expanded clone.

abundance: .; v_gene: TRBV3-1/TRBV3-2; j_gene: TRBJ1-2; d_gene: TRBD1; len: 13; CDR3aa: CASSQRDSYGYTF; CDR3nt: TGTGCCAGCAGCCAGCGGGACAGCTATGGCTACACCTTC
abundance: .; v_gene: TRBV13; j_gene: TRBJ2-7; d_gene: .; len: 13; CDR3aa: CASSLGRGYEQYF; CDR3nt: TGTGCCAGCAGCTTAGGAAGAGGCTACGAGCAGTACTTC
abundance: .; v_gene: TRBV6-5; j_gene: TRBJ1-6; d_gene: .; len: 12; CDR3aa: CASIHQNSPLHF; CDR3nt: TGTGCCAGCATACACCAAAATTCACCCCTCCACTTT
abundance: .; v_gene: TRBV9; j_gene: TRBJ2-3; d_gene: .; len: 15; CDR3aa: CASSGKQGRTDTQYF; CDR3nt: TGTGCCAGCAGCGGAAAACAGGGAAGGACAGATACGCAGTATTTT
abundance: .; v_gene: TRBV4-1; j_gene: TRBJ2-1; d_gene: TRBD1; len: 15; CDR3aa: CASSLSRDSLNEQFF; CDR3nt: TGCGCCAGCAGCCTCAGTCGGGACAGTCTAAATGAGCAGTTCTTC
abundance: .; v_gene: TRBV19; j_gene: TRBJ2-1; d_gene: TRBD2; len: 15; CDR3aa: CASSMPSGVYNEQFF; CDR3nt: TGTGCCAGTAGTATGCCTAGCGGGGTATACAATGAGCAGTTCTTC
abundance: .; v_gene: TRBV3-1/TRBV3-2; j_gene: TRBJ1-4; d_gene: TRBD1; len: 15; CDR3aa: CASSQGTGRNEKLFF; CDR3nt: TGTGCCAGCAGCCAAGGGACAGGACGGAATGAAAAACTGTTTTTT
abundance: .; v_gene: TRBV5-1; j_gene: TRBJ1-1; d_gene: TRBD1; len: 20; CDR3aa: CASSLKRLHGQGAPNTEAFF; CDR3nt: TGCGCCAGCAGCCTCAAGCGGCTACACGGACAGGGGGCTCCGAACACTGAAGCTTTCTTT
abundance: .; v_gene: TRBV7-2; j_gene: TRBJ2-5; d_gene: TRBD2; len: 15; CDR3aa: CASSSGTPGGETQYF; CDR3nt: TGTGCCAGCAGTAGCGGGACACCCGGGGGAGAGACCCAGTACTTC
abundance: .; v_gene: TRBV9; j_gene: TRBJ1-2; d_gene: .; len: 16; CDR3aa: CASSTRGGYLTHGYTF; CDR3nt: TGTGCCAGCAGCACAAGGGGGGGTTACCTCACCCATGGCTACACCTTC
abundance: .; v_gene: TRBV24-1; j_gene: TRBJ2-5; d_gene: TRBD1; len: 14; CDR3aa: CATSDRGIRGTQYF; CDR3nt: TGTGCCACCAGTGACAGGGGGATCCGGGGGACCCAGTACTTC
abundance: .; v_gene: TRBV27; j_gene: TRBJ1-5; d_gene: .; len: 15; CDR3aa: CASSLEGHSNQPQHF; CDR3nt: TGTGCCAGCAGTTTAGAGGGACATAGCAATCAGCCCCAGCATTTT
abundance: .; v_gene: TRBV5-4; j_gene: TRBJ1-2; d_gene: TRBD1; len: 15; CDR3aa: CASSWGQGVLYGYTF; CDR3nt: TGTGCCAGCAGCTGGGGACAGGGAGTCCTCTATGGCTACACCTTC
abundance: .; v_gene: TRBV5-1; j_gene: TRBJ2-1; d_gene: TRBD2; len: 16; CDR3aa: CASSLWTSGGDNEQFF; CDR3nt: TGCGCCAGCAGCCTATGGACTAGCGGGGGGGACAATGAGCAGTTCTTC
abundance: .; v_gene: TRBV18; j_gene: TRBJ1-6; d_gene: TRBD1; len: 15; CDR3aa: CASSPQSGGTSPLHF; CDR3nt: TGTGCCAGCTCACCCCAATCAGGGGGAACTTCACCCCTCCACTTT
abundance: .; v_gene: TRBV19; j_gene: TRBJ2-3; d_gene: TRBD1; len: 15; CDR3aa: CASSFGQGLSDTQYF; CDR3nt: TGTGCCAGTAGTTTTGGACAGGGACTCTCAGATACGCAGTATTTT
abundance: once; v_gene: TRBV29-1; j_gene: TRBJ2-1; d_gene: .; len: 13; CDR3aa: CSGDEGGAGEQFF; CDR3nt: TGCAGCGGGGACGAGGGGGGGGCAGGTGAGCAGTTCTTC
abundance: .; v_gene: TRBV19; j_gene: TRBJ2-1; d_gene: TRBD1; len: 15; CDR3aa: CASSMGQAVSSEQFF; CDR3nt: TGTGCCAGTAGTATGGGACAGGCTGTATCCAGTGAGCAGTTCTTC
abundance: .; v_gene: TRBV19; j_gene: TRBJ1-2; d_gene: TRBD1; len: 16; CDR3aa: CASSNQRQGDDYGYTF; CDR3nt: TGTGCCAGTAGTAACCAACGACAGGGGGACGACTATGGCTACACCTTC
abundance: .; v_gene: TRBV29-1; j_gene: TRBJ2-7; d_gene: .; len: 11; CDR3aa: CSGLQNYEQYF; CDR3nt: TGCAGCGGCCTCCAGAATTACGAGCAGTACTTC
abundance: .; v_gene: TRBV19; j_gene: TRBJ2-3; d_gene: .; len: 19; CDR3aa: CASSPGRGGTGVSTDTQYF; CDR3nt: TGTGCCAGTAGCCCTGGTCGGGGGGGAACAGGGGTAAGCACAGATACGCAGTATTTT
abundance: .; v_gene: TRBV5-4; j_gene: TRBJ2-7; d_gene: .; len: 16; CDR3aa: CASSPGAKTLYEEQYF; CDR3nt: TGTGCCAGCAGCCCGGGAGCGAAGACCTTGTATGAAGAGCAGTACTTC
abundance: .; v_gene: TRBV18; j_gene: TRBJ1-4; d_gene: TRBD1; len: 14; CDR3aa: CASSPGGAFEKLFF; CDR3nt: TGTGCCAGCTCTCCAGGGGGCGCCTTTGAAAAACTGTTTTTT
abundance: .; v_gene: TRBV18; j_gene: TRBJ2-3; d_gene: TRBD1; len: 15; CDR3aa: CASSVDRGRTDTQYF; CDR3nt: TGTGCCAGCTCAGTAGACAGGGGCCGCACAGATACGCAGTATTTT
abundance: .; v_gene: TRBV30; j_gene: TRBJ2-3; d_gene: TRBD1; len: 15; CDR3aa: CAWTLRRTGGNTQYF; CDR3nt: TGTGCCTGGACCCTTAGACGGACAGGGGGAAATACGCAGTATTTT
abundance: .; v_gene: TRBV30; j_gene: TRBJ2-5; d_gene: TRBD1; len: 14; CDR3aa: CAWTLDRLAETQYF; CDR3nt: TGTGCCTGGACCCTGGACAGGCTTGCAGAGACCCAGTACTTC
abundance: .; v_gene: TRBV29-1; j_gene: TRBJ1-1; d_gene: TRBD1; len: 12; CDR3aa: CSVLQGAGEAFF; CDR3nt: TGCAGCGTACTACAGGGGGCAGGTGAAGCTTTCTTT
abundance: .; v_gene: TRBV27; j_gene: TRBJ2-4; d_gene: .; len: 16; CDR3aa: CASSELQGGAKNIQYF; CDR3nt: TGTGCCAGCAGTGAATTACAGGGGGGGGCCAAAAACATTCAGTACTTC
abundance: .; v_gene: TRBV5-1; j_gene: TRBJ2-1; d_gene: .; len: 15; CDR3aa: CASSGVGSSYNEQFF; CDR3nt: TGCGCCAGCAGCGGGGTGGGGAGCTCCTACAATGAGCAGTTCTTC